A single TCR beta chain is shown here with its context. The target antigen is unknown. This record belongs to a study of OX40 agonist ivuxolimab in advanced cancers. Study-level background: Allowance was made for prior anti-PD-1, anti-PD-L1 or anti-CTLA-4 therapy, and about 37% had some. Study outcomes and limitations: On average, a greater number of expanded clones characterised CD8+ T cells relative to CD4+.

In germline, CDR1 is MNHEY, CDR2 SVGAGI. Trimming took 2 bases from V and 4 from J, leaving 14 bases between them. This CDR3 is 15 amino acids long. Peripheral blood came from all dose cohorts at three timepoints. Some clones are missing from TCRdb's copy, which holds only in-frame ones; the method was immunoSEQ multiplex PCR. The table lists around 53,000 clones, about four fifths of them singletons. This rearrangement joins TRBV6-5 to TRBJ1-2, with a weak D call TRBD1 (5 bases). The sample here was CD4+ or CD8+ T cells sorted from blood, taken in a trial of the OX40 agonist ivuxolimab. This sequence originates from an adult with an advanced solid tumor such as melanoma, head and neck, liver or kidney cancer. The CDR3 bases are TGTGCCAGCAGTTACGGGGGGGAGGGAGGCTATGGCTACACCTTC. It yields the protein CASSYGGEGGYGYTF.